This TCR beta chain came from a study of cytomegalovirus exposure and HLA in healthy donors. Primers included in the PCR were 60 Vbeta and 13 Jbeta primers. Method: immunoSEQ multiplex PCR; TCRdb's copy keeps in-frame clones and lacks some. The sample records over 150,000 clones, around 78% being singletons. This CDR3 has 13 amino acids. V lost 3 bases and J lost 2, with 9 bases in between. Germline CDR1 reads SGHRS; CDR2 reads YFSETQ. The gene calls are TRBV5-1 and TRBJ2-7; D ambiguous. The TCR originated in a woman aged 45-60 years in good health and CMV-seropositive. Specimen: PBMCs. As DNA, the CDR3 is TGCGCCAGCAGCTCAGACAATACCTACGAGCAGTACTTC. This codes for CASSSDNTYEQYF. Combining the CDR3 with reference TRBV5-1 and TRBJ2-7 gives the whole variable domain KAGVTQTPRYLIKTRGQQVTLSCSPISGHRSVSWYQQTPGQGLQFLFEYFSETQRNKGNFPGRFSGRQFSNSRSEMNVSTLELGDSALYLCASSSDNTYEQYFGPGTRLTVT.